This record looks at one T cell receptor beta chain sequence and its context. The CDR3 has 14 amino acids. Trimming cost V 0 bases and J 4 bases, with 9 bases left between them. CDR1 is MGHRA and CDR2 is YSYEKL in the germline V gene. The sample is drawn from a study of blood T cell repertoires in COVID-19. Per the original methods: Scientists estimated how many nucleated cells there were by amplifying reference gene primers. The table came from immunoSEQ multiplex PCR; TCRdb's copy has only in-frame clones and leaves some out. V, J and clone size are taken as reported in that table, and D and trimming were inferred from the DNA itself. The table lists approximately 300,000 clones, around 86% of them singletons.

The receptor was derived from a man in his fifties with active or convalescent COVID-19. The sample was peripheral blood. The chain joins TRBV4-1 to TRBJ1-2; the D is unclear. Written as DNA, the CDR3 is TGCGCCAGCAGCCAAGAAGAGGGCTTCTATGGCTACACCTTC. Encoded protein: CASSQEEGFYGYTF.